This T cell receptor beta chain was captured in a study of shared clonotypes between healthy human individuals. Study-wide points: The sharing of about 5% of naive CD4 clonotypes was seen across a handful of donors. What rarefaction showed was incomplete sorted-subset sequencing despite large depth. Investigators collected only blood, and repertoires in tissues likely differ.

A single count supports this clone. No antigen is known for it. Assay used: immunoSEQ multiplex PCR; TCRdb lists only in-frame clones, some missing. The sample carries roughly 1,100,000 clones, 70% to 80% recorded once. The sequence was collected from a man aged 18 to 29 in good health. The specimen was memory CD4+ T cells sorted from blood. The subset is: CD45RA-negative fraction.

CDR3 protein: CASSGDRGVSPLHF. In DNA, the CDR3 is TGTGCCAGCAGCGGCGACAGGGGAGTGTCACCCCTCCACTTT. V gene TRBV5-5 combines with J gene TRBJ1-6; 8 nucleotides line up with TRBD1. The V segment lost 4 bases and the J segment 10 bases; nucleotides outside the gene matches: 7. This CDR3 comprises 14 residues. CDR1 is SGHKS and CDR2 is YYEKEE in the germline V gene (reference sequence).